The 9 T cell receptor beta chains below come from one sample, sequenced in a study of regulatory T cells in long-lasting Graves disease (dated by TCRdb to the early 2020s). Library preparation used multiplex PCR. Sequencing was performed on an Illumina HiSeq 4000. CDR3 regions were amplified by Arm-PCR with iRepertoire HTBI primers to construct TCR beta libraries. In-frame beta chains were kept once TCRdb had trimmed the public reads at Q25 with fastp and called clones with MiXCR. A single entry per CDR3 protein holds the most common genes and DNA from its merged rows. The sample profile shows approximately 400,000 distinct CDR3 sequences; under 25% of them were found once. Less than 25% of the sample goes to the ten largest clones. The sample's time point label, in plain terms: persistent/refractory GD, antithyroid drugs over 5 years with positive TRAb. For both TCR sequencing and RNA sequencing, RNA was extracted from PBMCs in TRIzol.

Here the sequenced sample was peripheral blood mononuclear cells (PBMCs), taken when the disease was refractory, from a patient treated with antithyroid drugs. The origin of the receptors is a female donor with Graves disease.

This clonotype came up many times. The chain couples TRBV12-3 or TRBV12-4 to TRBJ1-2; D possibly corresponds to TRBD1 (5 bases). V lost 1 base, J lost 4 bases, and 16 bases lay in between. The CDR3 is 16 residues long. The CDR3 sequence is CASSLDSGVRTYGYTF. In DNA, the CDR3 is TGTGCCAGCAGTTTAGACTCGGGGGTTCGTACCTATGGCTACACCTTC.

The chain combines TRBV29-1 with TRBJ2-1; D may be TRBD2 (5 bases). With 0 bases removed from V and 6 bases from J, the gap between germline ends came to 18 bases. The CDR3 is 16 amino acids. The V gene's germline CDR1 is SQVTM and CDR2 ANQGSEA. The CDR3 here is CSVEDMELDALNEQFF. The DNA of the CDR3 is TGCAGCGTTGAAGATATGGAACTAGACGCTCTCAATGAGCAGTTCTTC.

The rearrangement joins TRBV7-2 to TRBJ2-7, with D possibly matching TRBD1 (5 bases). Germline assignment: CDR1 SGHTA and CDR2 FQGNSA. This CDR3 is built from 15 residues. Trimming pared 5 bases from V and 2 bases from J, leaving 16 bases between. CDR3 sequence reads: CASSVGAPSAYEQYF. DNA of the CDR3: TGTGCCAGCAGCGTAGGGGCCCCGTCCGCCTACGAGCAGTACTTC.

V is TRBV5-1 and J is TRBJ2-7; 7 bases match TRBD1. CDR3 length equals 18 residues. V trimming: 3 bases; J trimming: 4 bases; junction bases outside the gene matches: 19. Germline CDR1 is SGHRS and CDR2 is YFSETQ. The CDR3 here is CASSWQPIGRDSLYEQYF. CDR3 DNA sequence: TGCGCCAGCAGCTGGCAACCCATAGGAAGGGACAGTCTGTACGAGCAGTACTTC.

The sample holds many counts of this clonotype. The gene calls are TRBV28 and TRBJ2-5, with 8 bases lining up with TRBD1. The length of the CDR3 is 19 residues. Germline V lookup: CDR1 MDHEN, CDR2 SYDVKM. V shed 2 bases and J 2 bases; nucleotides not matched to a gene: 16. The CDR3 DNA sequence: TGTGCCAGCAGTTTAAGGGGTAGTGTGGGGACAGGCCTACAAGAGACCCAGTACTTC. It specifies CASSLRGSVGTGLQETQYF.

This clonotype was observed a handful of times. This chain uses TRBV20-1 with TRBJ1-1; D not certain. V was cut by 5 bases and J by 1 base, with 8 bases left in between. There are 12 residues in the CDR3. CDR1 is DFQATT and CDR2 is SNEGSKA in the germline V gene (reference sequence). This CDR3 reads CSAATGNTEAFF. DNA for the CDR3: TGCAGTGCTGCAACTGGGAACACTGAAGCTTTCTTT.

This clonotype was counted between two and nine times. V gene TRBV11-2 combines with J gene TRBJ1-3, with D perhaps matching TRBD1 (6 bases). The V gene's germline CDR1 is SGHAT and CDR2 FQNNGV. This CDR3 contains 15 residues. V shed 4 bases and J shed 2 bases, with 12 bases lying between them. CDR3 sequence reads: CASSSEQGPGNTIYF. In nucleotides, the CDR3 is TGTGCCAGCAGCTCGGAACAGGGTCCTGGAAACACCATATATTTT.

V is TRBV2 and J is TRBJ2-6; possibly TRBD2 for D (6 bases). CDR1 is SNHLY and CDR2 is FYNNEI in the germline V gene. Deletions cut 11 bases from V and 0 bases from J, with 14 bases between. This CDR3 has 15 amino acids. CDR3 nucleotide sequence: TGTGCCGGAGGTTTCGGGGGCTCTGGGGCCAACGTCCTGACTTTC. Protein product: CAGGFGGSGANVLTF.

The V and J genes are TRBV11-2 and TRBJ2-2; D gene uncertain. CDR3 length: 15 residues. V was trimmed by 3 bases and J by 1 base, leaving 9 bases between them. CDR1 and CDR2 (germline): SGHAT, FQNNGV. The CDR3 loop reads CASSFQVVNTGELFF. CDR3 nucleotides: TGTGCCAGCAGCTTCCAAGTCGTGAACACCGGGGAGCTGTTTTTT.